This T cell receptor beta chain is from a study of long-term antiretroviral therapy in people with HIV. There are 19 residues in the CDR3. Germline lookup yields CDR1 KGHSH and CDR2 LQKENI. Losses at the gene ends were 3 bases for V and 7 bases for J; bases not matched to a gene: 19. Investigators performed immunoSEQ version v3.0 at survey level. The data were produced by immunoSEQ multiplex PCR, yet TCRdb's version contains in-frame clones alone and is incomplete. The sample contains about 20,000 clones, 76% of which appear only once. The sequencing here drew on unsorted PBMCs, taken just under 2.6 years before starting antiretroviral therapy. The clonotype originates from a woman aged 45-65 years with HIV. V and J are TRBV18 and TRBJ2-1; 9 bases fit TRBD1. The CDR3 loop is CASSPTLGTGTGRQNEQFF. The CDR3 DNA is TGTGCCAGCTCACCGACGTTAGGAACCGGGACAGGGAGACAGAATGAGCAGTTCTTC.